This TCR beta chain stems from a study of cytomegalovirus exposure and HLA in healthy donors. Trimming shortened V by 6 bases and J by 3 bases, and 15 bases separated the two germline ends. The CDR3 extends over 14 amino acids. The germline V gene encodes CDR1 SGHRS and CDR2 YFSETQ. Comment on this clone: Its antigen is as yet unknown.

Study-wide findings and caveats: The authors assumed roughly uniform sequencing depth across donors for presence/absence analyses.

Vbeta (60) and Jbeta (13) primers were used in the PCR. Sequencing used immunoSEQ multiplex PCR; TCRdb keeps in-frame clones, though not all of them. The sample table includes 70,000 or so clones. The chain couples TRBV5-1 to TRBJ1-1, with D unclear. Sequencing was performed on PBMCs. The source is a boy aged 5-17 years in good health and CMV-seronegative. In DNA form, the CDR3 reads TGCGCCAGCACCCAGGCGGGTGGGTACACTGAAGCTTTCTTT. Residues: CASTQAGGYTEAFF.